The clone carrying this T cell receptor (beta chain) has only one observation. Its antigen is not identified. The sample comes from a study of T cells after posttransplantation cyclophosphamide. Cyclophosphamide on days +3 and +4 followed busulfan-fludarabine conditioning and a marrow graft. Generated by immunoSEQ multiplex PCR, the TCRdb table keeps only in-frame clones and is missing some. This table holds roughly 11,000 clones, approximately 90% found once. General observations from the study: Recipient CMV seropositivity and CMV reactivation strongly tracked TRB clonality. Skin or GI-infiltrating T cells shared few TRB sequences with blood.

The CDR3 length is 18 residues. Germline lookup yields CDR1 MDHEN and CDR2 SYDVKM. Trimming cost V 4 bases and J 9 bases; bases outside gene matches: 18. The V and J genes are TRBV28 and TRBJ1-4; 9 bases map to TRBD1. Specimen: PBMCs, collected after allogeneic stem cell transplant with posttransplant cyclophosphamide. The sequence was obtained from a female patient aged 30 to 40 who received an allogeneic stem cell transplant from an unrelated donor, was CMV-positive, and had no GVHD. Some T cells may trace back to the graft donor. This CDR3 is CASSSDPGQGRRVQKLFF. CDR3 bases: TGTGCCAGCAGTTCAGACCCGGGACAGGGACGTCGGGTACAAAAACTGTTTTTT.